The present T cell receptor (beta chain) was sequenced within a study of neurological immune-mediated disorders. Each CDR3 protein is one row after TCRdb ran MiXCR on the 5' RACE reads. The top ten clones hold less than 15% of a sample with 45,000 to 50,000 distinct CDR3 sequences, less than 4% of them seen once. This clonotype was seen repeatedly, ten times or more. In germline, CDR1 is DFQATT, CDR2 SNEGSKA (reference sequence). This CDR3 comprises 15 residues. The trim removed 3 bases at V and 4 bases at J, leaving 7 bases unmatched. This receptor was taken from a woman in her fifties or sixties with multiple sclerosis. The rearrangement uses TRBV20-1 and TRBJ2-1; TRBD2 aligns across 9 bases. Material for sequencing was PBMCs. The CDR3 DNA reads TGCAGTGCTAGGTCGGAGGGACTAGCTTACAATGAGCAGTTCTTC. This gives the protein CSARSEGLAYNEQFF.